The 28 T cell receptor beta chains below all came from one sample that was sequenced in a study of cytomegalovirus exposure and HLA in healthy donors listed by TCRdb under 2017. The library was produced with the immunoSEQ multiplex PCR assay. For the multiplex PCR, a mixture combining 60 forward primers for TCR Vbeta segments and 13 reverse primers for TCR Jbeta segments was used. Entries here come from immuneACCESS through TCRdb and include only in-frame sequences with V and J called. Some clones fail to appear in such tables; in the studies checked, an unresolved V gene covers under half of the shortfall, and the cause of the remainder is unknown. Recorded for this sample are 100,000 to 150,000 clones; roughly 80% of them occurred a single time. The ten largest clones add up to over 2.5% of the sample. Sequencing was done on a sample of PBMCs. These TCRs come from a woman in her fifties or sixties in good health and CMV-seronegative.

This clone was observed a single time. The V and J genes are TRBV11-1 and TRBJ2-1; TRBD2 aligns across 11 bases. The CDR3 covers 15 residues. Per the germline V gene, CDR1 is SGHAT and CDR2 is FQDESV (reference sequence). Unmatched junction bases numbered 6, after V lost 3 bases and J lost 8 bases. CDR3 sequence reads: CASSFNSGRAYEQFF. The DNA of the CDR3 is TGTGCCAGCAGCTTTAATAGCGGGAGGGCCTATGAGCAGTTCTTC.

The J gene is TRBJ2-2, the V gene TRBV7-2, with 7 bases that match TRBD2. CDR1 SGHTA and CDR2 FQGNSA come from the germline V gene. The J segment lost 1 base and the V segment lost 1 base, leaving 3 bases of the junction unmatched. The CDR3 loop spans 16 amino acids. The CDR3 loop reads CASSLGLAENTGELFF. CDR3 coding DNA: TGTGCCAGCAGCTTAGGCCTAGCGGAGAACACCGGGGAGCTGTTTTTT.

The rearrangement links TRBV2 to TRBJ2-5; a weak D match, TRBD1 (6 bases). The DNA end lines up better with TRBJ2-7; the J call may be wrong. The V gene's germline CDR1 is SNHLY and CDR2 FYNNEI. CDR3 length equals 13 residues. The chain's CDR3 is CASSNSDSYEQYF. CDR3 sequence (DNA): TGTGCCAGCAGTAATTCGGACAGCTACGAGCAGTACTTC.

The CDR3 nucleotides are TGTGCCAGCAGCCTAAAGACAGGGGTTGGAGAGACCCAGTACTTC. Amino acids: CASSLKTGVGETQYF. The V and J genes are TRBV5-6 and TRBJ2-5; 8 bases are a match to TRBD1. J was trimmed by 4 bases and V by 4 bases; bases with no gene match: 9. CDR1 SGHDT and CDR2 YYEEEE come from the germline V gene. The CDR3 runs 15 residues. Drawing the rest from reference TRBV5-6 and TRBJ2-5, the complete variable domain is DAGVTQSPTHLIKTRGQQVTLRCSPKSGHDTVSWYQQALGQGPQFIFQYYEEEERQRGNFPDRFSGHQFPNYSSELNVNALLLGDSALYLCASSLKTGVGETQYFGPGTRLLVL.

The chain carries TRBV7-2 and TRBJ2-7, with D possibly matching TRBD2 (7 bases). The CDR3 runs to 15 residues. Germline V gene data show CDR1 as SGHTA and CDR2 as FQGNSA. V was clipped by 2 bases and J by 2 bases, with 13 bases between them. The CDR3 coding sequence is TGTGCCAGCAGCTTACTAAGCGGGACAACCTACGAGCAGTACTTC. Residues: CASSLLSGTTYEQYF.

This chain connects TRBV19 to TRBJ2-7; a possible D gene is TRBD1 (5 bases). Germline lookup yields CDR1 LNHDA and CDR2 SQIVND (reference sequence). The germline V and J ends were trimmed by 2 bases and 3 bases, with 8 bases remaining between them. This CDR3 contains 13 residues. Written as DNA, the CDR3 is TGTGCCAGTAGTATAACAGGCAACTACGAGCAGTACTTC. Translating it yields CASSITGNYEQYF.

This chain joins TRBV13 and TRBJ2-1, with a tentative D call TRBD2 (6 bases). This CDR3 spans 16 amino acids. V dropped 0 bases and J dropped 5 bases, with 14 bases sitting between them. Germline CDR1 and CDR2: PRHDT and FYEKMQ (reference sequence). CDR3 amino acids: CASSLGRDFPHNEQFF. The CDR3 DNA reads TGTGCCAGCAGCTTAGGCCGGGACTTCCCACACAATGAGCAGTTCTTC.

This chain links TRBV7-2 with TRBJ2-3; 13 positions agree with TRBD2. Trimming at V came to 5 bases and at J to 2 bases, leaving 7 bases not matched to a gene. The CDR3 contains 17 residues. The germline CDR1 and CDR2 sequences are SGHTA and FQGNSA. The CDR3 coding sequence is TGTGCCAGCAGCCTTGGGACTAGCGGGACCCTCACAGATACGCAGTATTTT. This encodes CASSLGTSGTLTDTQYF.

This clone was counted between two and nine times. The sample holds other DNA sequences that translate to the same CDR3. The gene calls are TRBV6-5 and TRBJ2-7, with D possibly matching TRBD1 (6 bases). There are 13 residues in the CDR3. Germline V gene lookup returns CDR1 MNHEY and CDR2 SVGAGI. Trimming took 0 bases from V and 4 from J, leaving 7 bases between them. CDR3 amino acids: CASSYSTGYEQYF. The CDR3 coding sequence is TGTGCCAGCAGTTACTCCACAGGGTACGAGCAGTACTTC.

V is TRBV5-1 and J is TRBJ2-1; D may be TRBD2 (6 bases). Looked up from germline, CDR1 is SGHRS and CDR2 is YFSETQ. V dropped 0 bases and J dropped 4 bases, with 11 bases sitting between them. CDR3 length: 15 amino acids. The CDR3 spells CASSLEDYYYNEQFF. The CDR3 DNA reads as TGCGCCAGCAGCTTGGAGGACTACTATTACAATGAGCAGTTCTTC.

The chain carries TRBV28 and TRBJ1-4; D is ambiguous. CDR1 is MDHEN and CDR2 is SYDVKM in the germline V gene. The V gene lost 3 bases and the J gene lost 7 bases, with 3 bases spanning the gap. The CDR3 consists of 11 residues. The CDR3 reads CASSFLEKLFF. The CDR3 nucleotides are TGTGCCAGCAGTTTCCTTGAAAAACTGTTTTTT.

This sequence joins TRBV5-1 and TRBJ2-5; the match to TRBD2 covers 7 bases. Trimming took 0 bases from V and 1 from J; bases not matched to a gene: 3. CDR1 and CDR2 from the germline V gene are SGHRS and YFSETQ. The CDR3 length is 15 residues. In nucleotides, the CDR3 is TGCGCCAGCAGCTTGGTGGGAGGGAGCCAAGAGACCCAGTACTTC. This translates into CASSLVGGSQETQYF.

The rearrangement links TRBV4-2 to TRBJ1-3, with 8 bases identical to TRBD1. Germline V gene sequence: CDR1 LGHNA, CDR2 YNFKEQ. The CDR3 loop spans 17 amino acids. V gave up 2 bases and J gave up 0 bases; unmatched junction bases: 6. CDR3 coding DNA: TGTGCCAGCAGCCAACGTGGGACAGGCCTCTCTGGAAACACCATATATTTT. Amino acid sequence: CASSQRGTGLSGNTIYF.

The chain has TRBV11-2 and TRBJ2-5, with 14 positions matching TRBD2. This CDR3 is built from 17 residues. Germline V gene lookup returns CDR1 SGHAT and CDR2 FQNNGV. With 4 bases clipped from V and 7 bases from J, the junction kept 11 bases outside the gene matches. As DNA, the CDR3 is TGTGCCAGCAGCTACACGACTAGCGGGAGGGGGCAGGGGACCCAGTACTTC. Translating it yields CASSYTTSGRGQGTQYF.

This clone appeared a few times. The gene calls are TRBV28 and TRBJ1-1; no firm D call. Germline CDR1 is MDHEN and CDR2 is SYDVKM. This CDR3 comprises 15 residues. Trimming shortened V by 4 bases and J by 4 bases, and 16 bases separated the two germline ends. The CDR3 DNA sequence: TGTGCCAGCAGTTGGGCTCAGTTAGGGAGCACTGAAGCTTTCTTT. It specifies CASSWAQLGSTEAFF.

This clone was seen a single time. The J gene is TRBJ2-2, the V gene TRBV9, with D perhaps matching TRBD2 (6 bases). The length of the CDR3 is 14 residues. Trimming pared 4 bases from V and 3 bases from J, leaving 10 bases between. Per the germline V gene, CDR1 is SGDLS and CDR2 is YYNGEE. CDR3 loop: CASSTGVYTGELFF. The CDR3 DNA sequence: TGTGCCAGCAGCACGGGAGTGTACACCGGGGAGCTGTTTTTT.

The chain carries TRBV6-4 and TRBJ2-1, with 12 bases aligning to TRBD2. The CDR3 runs 17 residues. The germline V gene encodes CDR1 MRHNA and CDR2 SNTAGT. With 3 bases clipped from V and 8 bases from J, the junction kept 11 bases outside the gene matches. The CDR3 nucleotides are TGTGCCAGCAGTGAAAGACTAGCGGGAGAAGGGGCCTATGAGCAGTTCTTC. It specifies CASSERLAGEGAYEQFF.

The chain uses TRBV11-2 and TRBJ1-2, with D uncertain. V gave up 5 bases and J gave up 3 bases, with 7 bases separating them. This CDR3 contains 12 residues. The germline V gene has CDR1 SGHAT and CDR2 FQNNGV. Here the CDR3 DNA reads TGTGCCAGCAGCGGCGGGGACTATGGCTACACCTTC. Amino acids: CASSGGDYGYTF.

This chain links TRBV14 with TRBJ1-2; D is perhaps TRBD1 (6 bases). This CDR3 contains 13 residues. Germline V gives CDR1 SGHDN, CDR2 FVKESK. Trimming pared 4 bases from V and 3 bases from J, leaving 9 bases between. CDR3 in DNA: TGTGCCAGCAGCCGAAGGACAGACTATGGCTACACCTTC. Protein sequence: CASSRRTDYGYTF.

The V call is TRBV30, the J call TRBJ2-3; possibly TRBD2 for D (7 bases). V was cut by 0 bases and J by 3 bases, with 10 bases left in between. The CDR3 extends over 14 amino acids. CDR1 is GTSNPN, CDR2 SVGIG, per germline (reference sequence). The CDR3 region has the DNA TGTGCCTGGAGTGTACAGGGAGGGACAGATACGCAGTATTTT. Encoded protein: CAWSVQGGTDTQYF.

The rearrangement links TRBV19 to TRBJ2-1; D call uncertain. Germline V gene data show CDR1 as LNHDA and CDR2 as SQIVND (reference sequence). This CDR3 is built from 13 residues. V lost 3 bases and J 4 bases, leaving 7 bases between the germline ends. CDR3 region: CASSMGPYNEQFF. The CDR3 nucleotides read TGTGCCAGTAGTATGGGCCCGTACAATGAGCAGTTCTTC. The full variable domain, with the rest looked up from reference TRBV19 and TRBJ2-1, is DGGITQSPKYLFRKEGQNVTLSCEQNLNHDAMYWYRQDPGQGLRLIYYSQIVNDFQKGDIAEGYSVSREKKESFPLTVTSAQKNPTAFYLCASSMGPYNEQFFGPGTRLTVL.

This rearrangement joins TRBV2 to TRBJ2-5; perhaps TRBD2 as D (6 bases). Germline lookup yields CDR1 SNHLY and CDR2 FYNNEI. Trimming left V 10 bases short and J 1 base short, with 10 bases between. This CDR3 spans 12 amino acids. The CDR3 is CATKRVQETQYF. The CDR3 region has the DNA TGTGCCACCAAGCGGGTCCAAGAGACCCAGTACTTC.

On this clone itself: An end of the junction differs from the germline gene, which may be a read error. The chain uses TRBV27 and TRBJ1-2; weak D call: TRBD1 (6 bases). Per the germline V gene, CDR1 is MNHEY and CDR2 is SMNVEV (reference sequence). CDR3 length: 16 amino acids. The CDR3 coding sequence is TGTGCCAGCAGTGTATCCCGGGACATTCTTATGTATGGCTACACCTTC. Translating gives CASSVSRDILMYGYTF.

The genes are TRBV30 and TRBJ1-2; D perhaps matches TRBD1 (6 bases). V was cut by 0 bases and J by 3 bases, with 8 bases left in between. This CDR3 spans 13 amino acids. Germline lookup yields CDR1 GTSNPN and CDR2 SVGIG (reference sequence). The CDR3 reads CAWSVGGDYGYTF. The CDR3 DNA is TGTGCCTGGAGTGTAGGGGGTGACTATGGCTACACCTTC.

The J gene is TRBJ1-2, the V gene TRBV4-1; D is possibly TRBD1 (6 bases). The germline gives CDR1 MGHRA, CDR2 YSYEKL. The CDR3 consists of 15 residues. The V gene lost 1 base and the J gene lost 4 bases, with 13 bases spanning the gap. The CDR3 is CASSQVGQSTYGYTF. The CDR3 DNA sequence: TGCGCCAGCAGCCAAGTTGGACAGAGCACCTATGGCTACACCTTC.

This clone has a single count. This chain uses TRBV4-3 with TRBJ2-1; D perhaps matches TRBD1 (6 bases). This CDR3 is 15 amino acids long. Germline-derived CDR1 and CDR2 are LGHNA and YSLEER. V was clipped by 0 bases and J by 3 bases, with 9 bases between them. The CDR3, as DNA: TGCGCCAGCAGCCAAGATGAAGGGGGCTACAATGAGCAGTTCTTC. It is translated as CASSQDEGGYNEQFF.

As concerns this clone: Sequence at one end of the junction differs from germline and may be a read error. The chain joins TRBV7-9 to TRBJ2-3, with 8 bases aligning to TRBD2. The CDR3 is made up of 14 amino acids. In germline, CDR1 is SEHNR, CDR2 FQNEAQ (reference sequence). CDR3 nucleotides: TGTTCCAGCAGCTTAGCGGCGGGGGGTGATACGCAGTATTTT. This codes for CSSSLAAGGDTQYF.

The chain couples TRBV5-5 to TRBJ2-1; 9 positions agree with TRBD2. The V gene's germline CDR1 is SGHKS and CDR2 YYEKEE (reference sequence). This CDR3 region has 15 residues. J lost 5 bases, V lost 1 base, and 4 bases had no gene match. CDR3 in amino acids: CASSLSLAGHNEQFF. Here the CDR3 DNA reads TGTGCCAGCAGCTTGTCGCTAGCGGGACACAATGAGCAGTTCTTC.